A single sample is the source of the 32 T cell receptor beta chains below, sequenced in a study of T cells in Graves' hyperthyroidism and ophthalmopathy. Amplified TCR beta CDR3 regions came from RNA transcripts. The HTBI primer set drove a first-round RT-PCR of the TCR CDR3. MiXCR, run by TCRdb on the multiplex PCR reads, gives a single entry per CDR3 protein. The sample records about half a million distinct CDR3 sequences, 20% to 25% being singletons. Sequenced input: blood. These receptors were collected from a man between 18 and 35 years old with Graves' hyperthyroidism.

This clonotype was recorded many times. This chain links TRBV20-1 with TRBJ1-1, with TRBD1 as a possible D gene (6 bases). Germline lookup yields CDR1 DFQATT and CDR2 SNEGSKA (reference sequence). The CDR3 runs to 11 residues. The V and J ends lost 6 bases and 5 bases respectively, with 10 bases between them. CDR3 sequence (DNA): TGCAGTGCCAGGGGTCCGACTGAAGCTTTCTTT. This gives the protein CSARGPTEAFF.

The rearrangement links TRBV12-3 or TRBV12-4 to TRBJ1-2; 8 bases fit TRBD1. The trim removed 5 bases at V and 4 bases at J, leaving 12 bases unmatched. The CDR3 has 16 amino acids. The chain's CDR3 is CASSALRQGTLYGYTF. As DNA, the CDR3 is TGTGCCAGCAGTGCTCTCCGACAGGGGACCCTCTATGGCTACACCTTC.

Comments on this clonotype: A much larger clone differs from this one at a single base, so this may be a read error. The V call is TRBV19, the J call TRBJ1-1; tentative D call: TRBD1 (6 bases). Per germline, CDR1 LNHDA and CDR2 SQIVND (reference sequence). The CDR3 is 13 residues long. This chain's CDR3 is CASSTLRGTEACF. As DNA, the CDR3 is TGTGCCAGTAGCACCCTCAGGGGCACTGAAGCTTGCTTT.

Only one count was recorded for this clonotype. V and J are TRBV12-3 or TRBV12-4 and TRBJ1-3, with no clear D. V was cut by 5 bases and J by 0 bases, with 14 bases left in between. This CDR3 is built from 16 residues. The CDR3 sequence is CASSRTTESSGNTIYF. CDR3 DNA sequence: TGTGCCAGCAGTCGGACCACAGAGAGCTCTGGAAACACCATATATTTT.

J is TRBJ2-7 and V is TRBV28; D is uncertain. Per germline, CDR1 MDHEN and CDR2 SYDVKM. The CDR3 contains 16 residues. Trimming took off 2 bases at V and 8 bases at J, with 22 bases between the two ends. In DNA form, the CDR3 reads TGTGCCAGCAGTTTAGACCATCGACGGCCTCGCAAGAAGCAGTACTTC. Amino acid sequence: CASSLDHRRPRKKQYF. Full variable domain (remainder filled in from reference TRBV28 and TRBJ2-7): DVKVTQSSRYLVKRTGEKVFLECVQDMDHENMFWYRQDPGLGLRLIYFSYDVKMKEKGDIPEGYSVSREKKERFSLILESASTNQTSMYLCASSLDHRRPRKKQYFGPGTRLTVT.

This clonotype was observed at least ten times. V usage is TRBV24-1 and J usage is TRBJ1-1; D unclear. The CDR3 is made up of 11 amino acids. With 3 bases removed from V and 4 bases from J, the gap between germline ends came to 2 bases. CDR1 is KGHDR, CDR2 SFDVKD, per germline. The CDR3 region has the DNA TGTGCCACCAGTGATGCCACTGAAGCTTTCTTT. It encodes CATSDATEAFF.

This clonotype was seen at least ten times. The J gene is TRBJ2-7, the V gene TRBV5-1; 7 bases are shared with TRBD1. CDR3 length: 15 residues. Germline CDR1 reads SGHRS; CDR2 reads YFSETQ. V lost 0 bases to trimming and J lost 2 bases; unmatched junction nucleotides: 5. CDR3 sequence reads: CASSLGQGDTYEQYF. The CDR3 DNA reads TGCGCCAGCAGCTTGGGTCAGGGGGATACCTACGAGCAGTACTTC.

This clonotype was counted at least ten times. V and J are TRBV28 and TRBJ1-3, with D possibly TRBD1 on 5 matching bases. Trimming took off 5 bases at V and 2 bases at J, with 16 bases between the two ends. Germline values: CDR1 MDHEN, CDR2 SYDVKM. CDR3 size: 16 residues. The CDR3 reads CASSPPRGQPGNTIYF. The CDR3 region has the DNA TGTGCCAGCAGTCCCCCCCGGGGCCAGCCTGGAAACACCATATATTTT.

This clonotype was counted many times. The chain links TRBV2 to TRBJ2-2, with D unresolved. The V end lost 5 bases, the J end lost 11 bases, and 9 bases lay between the germline ends. This CDR3 spans 11 amino acids. CDR1 is SNHLY, CDR2 FYNNEI, per germline. The CDR3 bases are TGTGCCAGCAGTTTTGACACCGAGCTGTTTTTT. Translating it yields CASSFDTELFF.

This clonotype was seen more than once but under ten times. The junction shows a germline mismatch at one end, possibly a read error. The J gene is TRBJ2-5, the V gene TRBV7-9; D remains ambiguous. The length of the CDR3 is 12 residues. Germline assignment: CDR1 SEHNR and CDR2 FQNEAQ (reference sequence). CDR3 sequence reads: CVSSRDRKTQYF. DNA for the CDR3: TGTGTCAGCAGCCGTGATAGGAAGACCCAGTACTTC.

This clonotype was counted a few times. The CDR3 ends on some other residue instead of the conserved phenylalanine or tryptophan, so this is likely a read error. CDR3 residues: CASSWEKEEQYS. In nucleotides, the CDR3 is TGTGCCAGCAGCTGGGAGAAGGAAGAGCAGTACTCC. This rearrangement joins TRBV11-2 to TRBJ2-7; a possible D gene is TRBD2 (5 bases). In germline, CDR1 is SGHAT, CDR2 FQNNGV. V was trimmed by 4 bases and J by 7 bases, leaving 11 bases between them. The CDR3 sequence is 12 residues long.

This clonotype was observed at least ten times. This chain joins TRBV20-1 and TRBJ1-5; maybe TRBD1 (5 bases). The CDR3 consists of 15 residues. V was pared by 1 base and J by 2 bases, with 12 bases between. Germline V gene sequence: CDR1 DFQATT, CDR2 SNEGSKA (reference sequence). The CDR3 loop is CSARGEGRGNQPQHF. The DNA for the CDR3 is TGCAGTGCTAGAGGTGAGGGGCGCGGCAATCAGCCCCAGCATTTT.

This clonotype was found many times. The chain employs TRBV12-3 or TRBV12-4 and TRBJ1-1; D gene ambiguous. The V end was cut by 8 bases, the J end by 0 bases, with 10 bases between. The CDR3 is made up of 13 amino acids. The CDR3 spells CASVGDMNTEAFF. The CDR3 DNA follows: TGTGCCAGCGTCGGTGATATGAACACTGAAGCTTTCTTT.

This clonotype appeared many times. The J gene is TRBJ2-7, the V gene TRBV6-2 or TRBV6-3, with 12 positions matching TRBD2. The germline CDR1 and CDR2 sequences are MNHEY and SVGEGT. V dropped 7 bases and J dropped 2; count of bases not matched to a gene: 6. The CDR3 loop spans 15 amino acids. CDR3 nucleotides: TGTGCCAGCACCGGACTAGCGGGGAGAACCTACGAGCAGTACTTC. It yields the protein CASTGLAGRTYEQYF.

The sample holds many counts of this clonotype. The chain combines TRBV25-1 with TRBJ2-7, with D perhaps matching TRBD1 or TRBD2 (5 bases each). The V end was cut by 5 bases, the J end by 4 bases, with 21 bases between. Germline V CDR1 and CDR2: MGHDK, SYGVNS. This CDR3 region has 16 residues. Written as DNA, the CDR3 is TGTGCCAGCAGTACGCTGGTGACCGGGGCACCTTACGAGCAGTACTTC. This gives the protein CASSTLVTGAPYEQYF.

This clonotype was recorded many times. The CDR3 loop is CASSVGAGGRNTEAFF. In DNA, the CDR3 is TGTGCCAGCAGCGTAGGGGCAGGGGGCAGGAACACTGAAGCTTTCTTT. V and J are TRBV9 and TRBJ1-1, with 8 bases that match TRBD1. Germline CDR1 and CDR2: SGDLS and YYNGEE. Losses at the gene ends were 0 bases for V and 1 base for J; bases not matched to a gene: 5. The CDR3 covers 16 residues.

The rearrangement joins TRBV12-3 or TRBV12-4 to TRBJ1-1; D gene uncertain. V lost 2 bases and J 6 bases, leaving 13 bases between the germline ends. This CDR3 has 14 residues. The CDR3 sequence is CASSLKISIPEAFF. Written as DNA, the CDR3 is TGTGCCAGCAGTTTAAAGATCAGCATCCCTGAAGCTTTCTTT.

The V gene is TRBV20-1, the J gene TRBJ2-5; 13 bases map to TRBD2. Germline assignment: CDR1 DFQATT and CDR2 SNEGSKA (reference sequence). The V segment lost 0 bases and the J segment 9 bases; nucleotides outside the gene matches: 13. This CDR3 spans 17 amino acids. Here the CDR3 DNA reads TGCAGTGCTAGAGACGCTGCCCACGGGACTAGCGGGGTGTCCCAGTACTTC. It yields the protein CSARDAAHGTSGVSQYF.

To note about this clonotype: At one of its ends the junction is not consistent with the germline gene, which may arise from a read error. V is TRBV12-3 or TRBV12-4 and J is TRBJ1-2, with D hard to call. The CDR3 is 14 amino acids. The CDR3 bases are TGTGCCAGCAGTTTAGGGAGACCGAACTATGGTTACACCTTC. Protein: CASSLGRPNYGYTF.

In regard to this clonotype: This may be a read error: a much more frequent sequence differs by one nucleotide. The chain has TRBV6-1 and TRBJ1-2; 10 bases map to TRBD1. From germline, CDR1 is MNHNS and CDR2 SASEGT. The length of the CDR3 is 17 residues. Trimming cost V 6 bases and J 5 bases; bases outside gene matches: 15. The CDR3 sequence is CASSPPLPGQGWYGYTF. In DNA, the CDR3 is TGTGCCAGCAGCCCTCCCCTTCCGGGACAGGGGTGGTATGGCTACACCTTC.

This clonotype has ten or more counts. J is TRBJ2-3 and V is TRBV7-6, with D maybe TRBD2 (6 bases). Trimming removed 1 base at V and 4 bases at J, with 9 bases between. The germline gives CDR1 SGHVS, CDR2 FNYEAQ. The CDR3 sequence is 14 residues long. In DNA form, the CDR3 reads TGTGCCAGCAGCTTAGGAGGGAGGTCAGATACGCAGTATTTT. Translating it yields CASSLGGRSDTQYF.

This clonotype was seen a handful of times. V and J are TRBV2 and TRBJ2-7; tentative D call: TRBD1 (6 bases). CDR3 length: 13 residues. The V end was cut by 8 bases, the J end by 0 bases, with 11 bases between. Germline CDR1 SNHLY, CDR2 FYNNEI. This CDR3 is CASAWGPSYEQYF. CDR3 sequence (DNA): TGTGCCAGCGCTTGGGGGCCCTCCTACGAGCAGTACTTC.

This clonotype was counted many times. Mismatch with germline at one junction end may stem from a read error. The chain is built from TRBV12-3 or TRBV12-4 and TRBJ2-5; possibly TRBD2 for D (5 bases). The CDR3 runs to 12 residues. CDR3 sequence (DNA): TGTGCCAGCAGCTTAGGAGGTGGGACCCAGTACTTC. Protein product: CASSLGGGTQYF.

The sample holds many counts of this clonotype. The V and J genes are TRBV28 and TRBJ1-1; D gene uncertain. Germline assignment: CDR1 MDHEN and CDR2 SYDVKM. Deletions cut 1 base from V and 3 bases from J, with 6 bases between. The CDR3 extends over 13 amino acids. The CDR3 bases are TGTGCCAGCAGTTTATTAGGGTACACTGAAGCTTTCTTT. Translated, it gives CASSLLGYTEAFF. Using reference TRBV28 and TRBJ1-1 for the parts outside the CDR3, the full variable domain is DVKVTQSSRYLVKRTGEKVFLECVQDMDHENMFWYRQDPGLGLRLIYFSYDVKMKEKGDIPEGYSVSREKKERFSLILESASTNQTSMYLCASSLLGYTEAFFGQGTRLTVV.

This clonotype was observed a few times. The chain links TRBV20-1 to TRBJ2-4; the D gene is possibly TRBD2 (5 bases). The CDR3 extends over 17 amino acids. V was clipped by 2 bases and J by 3 bases, with 20 bases between them. CDR1 DFQATT and CDR2 SNEGSKA come from the germline V gene (reference sequence). The CDR3 reads CSARRSSGSWGKNIQYF. The CDR3 DNA sequence: TGCAGTGCTAGACGGTCCTCGGGGTCGTGGGGCAAAAACATTCAGTACTTC.

This clonotype was recorded many times. This chain connects TRBV5-1 to TRBJ1-1; the D is unclear. This CDR3 is 15 amino acids long. V lost 2 bases and J 1 base, leaving 12 bases between the germline ends. The germline CDR1 and CDR2 sequences are SGHRS and YFSETQ. The CDR3 coding sequence is TGCGCCAGCAGCTTAGATAGACGTCGGAACACTGAAGCTTTCTTT. Amino acids: CASSLDRRRNTEAFF.

This clonotype was recorded many times. V is TRBV28 and J is TRBJ2-7; D is unresolved. CDR1 is MDHEN and CDR2 is SYDVKM in the germline V gene. Trimming took off 6 bases at V and 7 bases at J, with 13 bases between the two ends. This CDR3 contains 12 residues. The CDR3 loop reads CASSPLRSEQYF. The CDR3 DNA is TGTGCCAGCAGCCCGTTACGGTCGGAGCAGTACTTC.

This clonotype was seen a few times. The V and J genes are TRBV20-1 and TRBJ1-5; tentative D call: TRBD1 (6 bases). The CDR3 is 16 residues long. Germline-derived CDR1 and CDR2 are DFQATT and SNEGSKA (reference sequence). Deletions cut 0 bases from V and 0 bases from J, with 12 bases between. The CDR3 sequence: CSARDMGGASNQPQHF. The CDR3 nucleotides are TGCAGTGCTAGAGATATGGGGGGGGCTAGCAATCAGCCCCAGCATTTT.

This clonotype has a handful of counts. One junction end does not reproduce the germline sequence, and a read error may be involved. The DNA for the CDR3 is TGTGCCAGCAGGGGAGACCTTGAGCGGTACTTC. It codes for CASRGDLERYF. The chain combines TRBV2 with TRBJ2-7; D is perhaps TRBD2 (5 bases). The CDR3 totals 11 residues. Germline V gene data show CDR1 as SNHLY and CDR2 as FYNNEI.

The V and J genes are TRBV6-5 and TRBJ2-7; 7 bases are a match to TRBD1. The J segment lost 1 base and the V segment lost 2 bases, leaving 5 bases of the junction unmatched. Germline assignment: CDR1 MNHEY and CDR2 SVGAGI. The CDR3 contains 15 residues. CDR3 DNA: TGTGCCAGCAGTTACGGCGACAGGGAATCCTACGAGCAGTACTTC. Translated: CASSYGDRESYEQYF.

This clonotype has at least ten counts. The genes are TRBV19 and TRBJ1-1; D possibly corresponds to TRBD1 (6 bases). V lost 8 bases, J lost 3 bases, and 16 bases lay in between. The V gene's germline CDR1 is LNHDA and CDR2 SQIVND (reference sequence). The CDR3 contains 14 residues. The CDR3 DNA reads as TGTGCCAGTGGAGTGAGGGGGAGTGACACTGAAGCTTTCTTT. Translating gives CASGVRGSDTEAFF.

This clonotype occurred a few times. A much larger clonotype is one base distant, so this may be a read error. J is TRBJ1-1 and V is TRBV7-8, with 7 bases fitting TRBD1. Germline lookup yields CDR1 SGHVS and CDR2 FQNEAQ. This CDR3 has 14 amino acids. DNA of the CDR3: TGTGCCAGCATTGGAGGGGGCGTCAACACTGAAGCTTGCTTT. It specifies CASIGGGVNTEACF.